This entry lists 28 T cell receptor beta chains sequenced from one sample in a study of T cells after yellow fever vaccination. TCRdb recomputed calls from the 5' RACE reads with MiXCR, one row per CDR3 protein. The data contain around 600,000 distinct CDR3 sequences, about 12% of them singletons. Sequencing was performed on PBMCs, taken on the day of the yellow fever booster vaccination. Receptors were obtained from a man aged 25-45 years who received the YFV17D yellow fever vaccine.

This clonotype was found a few times. The chain links TRBV20-1 to TRBJ1-1; D gene unclear. The CDR3 loop spans 12 amino acids. Trimming removed 5 bases at V and 1 base at J, with 8 bases between. Germline CDR1 and CDR2: DFQATT and SNEGSKA (reference sequence). The CDR3 sequence: CSALVANTEAFF. CDR3 nucleotides: TGCAGTGCTCTGGTAGCGAACACTGAAGCTTTCTTT.

This clonotype was found many times. The chain links TRBV28 to TRBJ2-4; D unresolved. Germline CDR1 MDHEN, CDR2 SYDVKM. The CDR3 consists of 13 residues. The V gene lost 5 bases and the J gene lost 0 bases, with 5 bases spanning the gap. The CDR3 spells CASSTTAKNIQYF. CDR3 sequence (DNA): TGTGCCAGCAGTACTACAGCCAAAAACATTCAGTACTTC.

The genes are TRBV7-9 and TRBJ2-5, with D tentatively TRBD1 or TRBD2 (5 bases each). This CDR3 contains 15 residues. CDR1 is SEHNR, CDR2 FQNEAQ, per germline (reference sequence). Between the trimmed V and J ends, which lost 5 bases and 0 bases, there was a span of 13 bases. CDR3 DNA sequence: TGTGCCAGCAGCGATTCCGGGACGGACCAAGAGACCCAGTACTTC. Its protein is CASSDSGTDQETQYF.

This clonotype was seen ten or more times. The gene calls are TRBV27 and TRBJ2-1; perhaps TRBD2 as D (6 bases). Between the trimmed V and J ends, which lost 1 base and 9 bases, there was a span of 16 bases. From germline, CDR1 is MNHEY and CDR2 SMNVEV (reference sequence). CDR3 length equals 15 residues. CDR3 bases: TGTGCCAGCAGTTTATTCGGAGGGAGATACGGTGAGCAGTTCTTC. Translated: CASSLFGGRYGEQFF.

This clonotype showed up just a few times. The CDR3 sequence: CASSQTGTYAYEQYF. The CDR3 bases are TGTGCCAGCAGTCAGACCGGGACATATGCCTACGAGCAGTACTTC. The chain carries TRBV25-1 and TRBJ2-7; a possible D gene is TRBD1 (6 bases). The germline V gene has CDR1 MGHDK and CDR2 SYGVNS. The CDR3 contains 15 residues. V dropped 5 bases and J dropped 2 bases, with 16 bases sitting between them.

This clonotype has a count of ten or more. The chain couples TRBV11-2 to TRBJ2-4; D is possibly TRBD1 or TRBD2 (5 bases each). The V and J ends lost 0 bases and 8 bases respectively, with 8 bases between them. In germline, CDR1 is SGHAT, CDR2 FQNNGV. The CDR3 spans 13 residues. CDR3 loop: CASSLDLGDIQYF. CDR3 coding DNA: TGTGCCAGCAGCTTAGATTTGGGGGACATTCAGTACTTC.

The chain couples TRBV20-1 to TRBJ2-3, with a possible D match to TRBD2 (6 bases). The CDR3 runs 11 residues. V was cut by 1 base and J by 8 bases, with 7 bases left in between. Germline V gene lookup returns CDR1 DFQATT and CDR2 SNEGSKA (reference sequence). The CDR3 DNA is TGCAGTGCTAGAGGGGGACTTACGCAGTATTTT. The encoded protein is CSARGGLTQYF.

This clonotype was seen a few times. J is TRBJ2-3 and V is TRBV3-1, with TRBD2 identical over 7 bases. The V gene's germline CDR1 is LGHDT and CDR2 YNNKEL (reference sequence). The CDR3 is made up of 12 amino acids. The trim removed 3 bases at V and 10 bases at J, leaving 4 bases unmatched. The CDR3 spells CASSQAGEAQYF. The CDR3 region has the DNA TGTGCCAGCAGCCAGGCGGGAGAGGCGCAGTATTTT.

This clonotype has more than one count but fewer than ten. The chain combines TRBV20-1 with TRBJ2-1, with 9 bases lining up with TRBD2. The CDR3 length is 13 residues. Germline CDR1 is DFQATT and CDR2 is SNEGSKA (reference sequence). The CDR3 DNA reads TGCAGGTTCCACGCGGGAGGGAACAATGAGCAGTTCTTC. This codes for CRFHAGGNNEQFF.

The chain couples TRBV12-3 or TRBV12-4 to TRBJ2-1, with D possibly being TRBD1 (5 bases). Trimming took 2 bases from V and 7 from J, leaving 12 bases between them. The CDR3 is 14 residues long. The CDR3, as DNA: TGTGCCAGCAGTTTAATAACAGGCGTAAATGAGCAGTTCTTC. Protein product: CASSLITGVNEQFF.

This clonotype was seen a handful of times. The chain carries TRBV11-2 and TRBJ2-3; TRBD2 matches 12 bases. The CDR3 has 16 amino acids. After removal of 4 bases from V and 1 base from J, the junction contained 3 bases not matched to a gene. The V gene's germline CDR1 is SGHAT and CDR2 FQNNGV. CDR3 DNA: TGTGCCAGCAGCTCCTGGACTAGCGGGGGCACAGATACGCAGTATTTT. Translated, it gives CASSSWTSGGTDTQYF.

There are many counts of this clonotype. The genes are TRBV6-2 or TRBV6-3 and TRBJ2-1, with 9 bases matching TRBD2. The CDR3 is 15 residues long. Germline trimming cut 0 bases from V and 9 bases from J; bases unmatched to any gene: 6. From germline, CDR1 is MNHEY and CDR2 SVGEGT. The CDR3 DNA reads as TGTGCCAGCAGTTACTCAGGACTAGCGCTTGGTGAGCAGTTCTTC. Its protein product is CASSYSGLALGEQFF.

This clonotype came up a few times. Relative to the germline gene, one junction end is altered; a read error may explain this. This chain connects TRBV28 to TRBJ1-1, with D tentatively TRBD1 (5 bases). The CDR3 loop spans 16 amino acids. Germline CDR1 reads MDHEN; CDR2 reads SYDVKM. In DNA form, the CDR3 reads TGTGCCACCAGTCTCCTTACCGGGACTAGGAACACTGAAGCTTTCTTT. Amino acids: CATSLLTGTRNTEAFF. The variable domain in full, with the rest retrieved from reference TRBV28 and TRBJ1-1, is DVKVTQSSRYLVKRTGEKVFLECVQDMDHENMFWYRQDPGLGLRLIYFSYDVKMKEKGDIPEGYSVSREKKERFSLILESASTNQTSMYLCATSLLTGTRNTEAFFGQGTRLTVV.

As for this clonotype: A junction boundary mismatches the germline segment, possibly from a read error. The chain couples TRBV20-1 to TRBJ2-1, with TRBD2 identical over 10 bases. From germline, CDR1 is DFQATT and CDR2 SNEGSKA (reference sequence). The CDR3 contains 17 residues. CDR3 sequence reads: CCARDVLAGALINEQFF. CDR3 in DNA: TGCTGTGCTAGAGATGTCCTAGCGGGAGCTTTGATAAATGAGCAGTTCTTC.

This rearrangement joins TRBV3-1 to TRBJ2-5; the match to TRBD2 covers 10 bases. The CDR3 loop spans 17 amino acids. Germline lookup yields CDR1 LGHDT and CDR2 YNNKEL (reference sequence). J lost 5 bases, V lost 5 bases, and 14 bases had no gene match. The CDR3, as DNA: TGTGCCAGCAGCAACGGGGGACTAGCGCGCCTTGGGGAGACCCAGTACTTC. Protein sequence: CASSNGGLARLGETQYF.

This clonotype was found a few times. The rearrangement uses TRBV3-1 and TRBJ2-4; 9 positions agree with TRBD2. This CDR3 is 17 amino acids long. In germline, CDR1 is LGHDT, CDR2 YNNKEL (reference sequence). The junction had 8 bases not matched to a gene; V was cut back by 5 bases and J by 0 bases. The CDR3 DNA sequence: TGTGCCAGCAGCAGGGGTAGCGGGAGCTCAGCCAAAAACATTCAGTACTTC. It is translated as CASSRGSGSSAKNIQYF.

The J gene is TRBJ2-3, the V gene TRBV7-9, with TRBD1 matching over 7 bases. V gave up 5 bases and J gave up 2 bases; unmatched junction bases: 4. The germline V gene has CDR1 SEHNR and CDR2 FQNEAQ (reference sequence). This CDR3 is built from 14 residues. The CDR3 sequence: CASSRQGVTDTQYF. The CDR3 DNA reads as TGTGCCAGCAGCCGACAGGGAGTCACAGATACGCAGTATTTT.

The chain uses TRBV28 and TRBJ2-5; no clear D gene. In germline, CDR1 is MDHEN, CDR2 SYDVKM. The CDR3 has 13 amino acids. Deletions cut 6 bases from V and 8 bases from J, with 16 bases between. For the CDR3, the DNA is TGTGCCAGCAGCTTCTCCGACGTTCAAACCCAGTACTTC. Translated: CASSFSDVQTQYF.

This chain joins TRBV28 and TRBJ2-1; unclear D gene. The V end was cut by 7 bases, the J end by 8 bases, with 12 bases between. The CDR3 consists of 12 residues. CDR1 and CDR2 from the germline V gene are MDHEN and SYDVKM. Here the CDR3 reads CASNWVGDEQFF. DNA of the CDR3: TGTGCCAGCAATTGGGTAGGTGATGAGCAGTTCTTC.

This clonotype turned up a few times. The rearrangement joins TRBV20-1 to TRBJ2-1; 8 bases are shared with TRBD2. Germline-derived CDR1 and CDR2 are DFQATT and SNEGSKA (reference sequence). V shed 0 bases, J shed 5 bases, and the junction held 6 bases outside the gene matches. The CDR3 consists of 15 residues. CDR3 protein: CSARDPSGGNNEQFF. The CDR3 DNA follows: TGCAGTGCTAGAGATCCCAGCGGGGGCAACAATGAGCAGTTCTTC.

The sample holds one count of this clonotype. The rearrangement uses TRBV27 and TRBJ2-3, with D possibly TRBD1 on 6 matching bases. Trimming shortened V by 4 bases and J by 0 bases, and 11 bases separated the two germline ends. Germline V CDR1 and CDR2: MNHEY, SMNVEV (reference sequence). This CDR3 region has 15 residues. DNA of the CDR3: TGTGCCAGCAGTTCCGGGACAACTAGCACAGATACGCAGTATTTT. This encodes CASSSGTTSTDTQYF.

The gene calls are TRBV28 and TRBJ2-5, with unresolved D. Germline V gene sequence: CDR1 MDHEN, CDR2 SYDVKM. This CDR3 contains 14 residues. Trimming took off 2 bases at V and 0 bases at J, with 7 bases between the two ends. The CDR3 loop reads CASSLAMYQETQYF. The CDR3 bases are TGTGCCAGCAGTTTAGCGATGTACCAAGAGACCCAGTACTTC.

This clonotype was counted only a few times. The chain uses TRBV20-1 and TRBJ2-5, with 7 bases matching TRBD2. Germline CDR1 is DFQATT and CDR2 is SNEGSKA (reference sequence). J lost 5 bases, V lost 5 bases, and 11 bases had no gene match. This CDR3 is 14 amino acids long. CDR3: CSAGDPGTMETQYF. DNA of the CDR3: TGCAGTGCTGGCGACCCGGGGACTATGGAGACCCAGTACTTC.

V is TRBV5-4 and J is TRBJ2-5; tentatively, D is TRBD1 or TRBD2 (5 bases each). The CDR3 contains 14 residues. Germline V gene data show CDR1 as SGHNT and CDR2 as YYREEE (reference sequence). V was pared by 0 bases and J by 5 bases, with 11 bases between. DNA of the CDR3: TGTGCCAGCAGCTTGGCCGGGGCCCCGGAGACCCAGTACTTC. This codes for CASSLAGAPETQYF.

This clonotype came up a few times. This chain links TRBV4-3 with TRBJ2-7, with 8 bases aligning to TRBD2. Germline V gives CDR1 LGHNA, CDR2 YSLEER. J gave up 4 bases and V 1 base, and 6 bases lay outside the gene matches. CDR3 length: 15 amino acids. The CDR3 region is CASSQGTLAGYEQYF. As DNA, the CDR3 is TGCGCCAGCAGCCAAGGAACCCTAGCGGGTTACGAGCAGTACTTC.

This clonotype was seen ten or more times. The V and J genes are TRBV7-2 and TRBJ2-3; D assignment may be TRBD1 or TRBD2 (5 bases each). The V end was cut by 4 bases, the J end by 8 bases, with 16 bases between. This CDR3 comprises 14 residues. Germline CDR1 SGHTA, CDR2 FQGNSA. The CDR3 reads CASSSPPGPPTQYF. The DNA of the CDR3 is TGTGCCAGCAGCTCACCGCCGGGACCCCCTACGCAGTATTTT.

This clonotype was seen a few times. The V call is TRBV7-2, the J call TRBJ1-1; a weak D match, TRBD1 (5 bases). Germline V gives CDR1 SGHTA, CDR2 FQGNSA. The CDR3 totals 14 residues. Trimming removed 5 bases at V and 2 bases at J, with 12 bases between. CDR3 region: CASSLEWGNTEAFF. CDR3 bases: TGTGCCAGCAGCCTTGAATGGGGCAACACTGAAGCTTTCTTT.

This clonotype was found a few times. This chain joins TRBV7-3 and TRBJ2-1, with a tentative D call TRBD1 (6 bases). Germline assignment: CDR1 SGHTA and CDR2 FQGTGA. CDR3 size: 13 residues. V lost 5 bases, J lost 8 bases, and 13 bases lay in between. The CDR3 reads CASSPHTGYEQFF. The CDR3 DNA reads as TGTGCCAGCAGCCCCCATACAGGGTATGAGCAGTTCTTC.